The rows below give T cell receptor beta chains drawn from one sample of a study of tumor and adjacent non-tumor tissue in lung cancer. TCRdb re-analysed the multiplex PCR reads in MiXCR, keeping a single row per CDR3 protein. Among 84,000 or so distinct CDR3 sequences listed, around 57% were seen once. The sample consisted of lung tumor tissue. The receptors were sampled from a man in his sixties or seventies with non-small cell lung cancer. The CDR3 runs from the conserved cysteine through the conserved F or W. Fields, in order: D gene, clone size, J gene, V gene, CDR3 DNA, CDR3 protein. D genes are given only for firm matches. Only some rows state a clone size, as once, few, many or a class for expanded clones.

.	.	TRBJ2-3	TRBV11-2	TGTGCCAGCAGTTCCGAACTAGTATACACAGATACGCAGTATTTT	CASSSELVYTDTQYF
.	.	TRBJ2-7	TRBV24-1	TGTGCCACCAGTGCCTCCTGGGGGGCCGTATACGAGCAGTACTTC	CATSASWGAVYEQYF
TRBD1	.	TRBJ2-7	TRBV29-1	TGCAGCGTTGAAGTCTGCATGACAGGGAAGTACTTC	CSVEVCMTGKYF
TRBD1	many	TRBJ2-3	TRBV5-6	TGTGCCAGCAGCTTGGTGGGCAGGGGGCGCGCAGATACGCAGTATTTT	CASSLVGRGRADTQYF
TRBD1	many	TRBJ1-4	TRBV5-5	TGTGCCAGCAGCCGGACCCTTTTCGGGACAGCTAGTTCAACTAATGAAAAACTGTTTTTT	CASSRTLFGTASSTNEKLFF
TRBD1	many	TRBJ1-6	TRBV30	TGTGCCTGGAGTGAAACAGGGCCCAGGGGGAATTCACCCCTCCACTTT	CAWSETGPRGNSPLHF
.	.	TRBJ2-2	TRBV11-2	TGTGCAAACAGCCCACTGGAACCACGCGGGGAGCTGTTTTTT	CANSPLEPRGELFF
TRBD2	.	TRBJ2-1	TRBV6-5	TGCGCCAGTAGGACTAGCGGGGGGTCCGCCTCCTACAAGGAGCAGTTCTTC	CASRTSGGSASYKEQFF
.	.	TRBJ2-5	TRBV5-5	TGTGCCAGCGGCGGTTCCGCTAGGGCCCAGTACTTC	CASGGSARAQYF
.	few	TRBJ1-1	TRBV30	TGTGCCCGGACTGGGGGACCCGGTGAAGCTTTCTTT	CARTGGPGEAFF
.	.	TRBJ1-2	TRBV6-6	TGTGCCAGCAGTTGGGCAACGGAGGACTATGGCTACACCTTC	CASSWATEDYGYTF
.	.	TRBJ2-7	TRBV10-3	TGTGTCACCATGGAGGATCGGGAGCAGTACTTC	CVTMEDREQYF
.	once	TRBJ1-1	TRBV4-1	TGCGCCAGCAGCCAAGCGTATAGGGTCGACACTGAAGCTTTCTTT	CASSQAYRVDTEAFF
.	.	TRBJ2-6	TRBV11-2	TGTGCTAGCAGCTCCCCGAGGGGAAGAGAGGGCTCTGGGACCAACGTCCTGACTTTC	CASSSPRGREGSGTNVLTF
.	.	TRBJ1-2	TRBV11-2	TGTGCCAGCAGCTCAGATCTGGGTGGAAGTGGCTACACCTTC	CASSSDLGGSGYTF
TRBD1	.	TRBJ1-6	TRBV6-1	TGTGCTAGCAGCGCTAACGGCAGGGGGCTTAATTTACCCCTCCACTTT	CASSANGRGLNLPLHF
.	.	TRBJ2-5	TRBV4-1	TGCGCCACTAGCCAAGAAGATGGGGGACATGCGTTCGAGACCCAGTACTTC	CATSQEDGGHAFETQYF
.	many	TRBJ2-3	TRBV7-3	TGTGCCAGCAGCTTAAACAGGGCGGTAGATACGCAGTATTTT	CASSLNRAVDTQYF
.	medium-sized	TRBJ1-6	TRBV11-2	TGTGCCAGCAGCGACGGGAATTCACCCCTCCACTTT	CASSDGNSPLHF
TRBD1	many	TRBJ2-3	TRBV6-1	TGTGCCAGTCAGGCATTCGGGACAGGGTCAGATACGCAGTATTTT	CASQAFGTGSDTQYF
.	many	TRBJ2-5	TRBV28	TGTGCCAGCGCTATCCGGGAGACCCAGTACTTC	CASAIRETQYF
TRBD1	.	TRBJ2-5	TRBV28	TGTGCCAGCGTAGGGGGCAGAAAGACCCAGTATTTC	CASVGGRKTQYF
TRBD1	many	TRBJ1-1	TRBV14	TGTGCCAGCAGCCATAATACAGGGGTAGCTTTCTTT	CASSHNTGVAFF
.	.	TRBJ1-3	TRBV30	TGTGCCTGGAGCGTTGGGGGCGCCTCTGGAAACACCATATATTTT	CAWSVGGASGNTIYF
TRBD1	few	TRBJ2-2	TRBV11-1	TGTGCCAGGAGCTTCAACAGGGGGAGAGGGGAGCTGTTTTTT	CARSFNRGRGELFF
.	.	TRBJ2-2	TRBV11-2	TGTGCCAGCAGCTCGAATAGTTATACCGGGAAGCTGTTTTTT	CASSSNSYTGKLFF
TRBD2	.	TRBJ2-3	TRBV4-2	TGTGCCAGCAGCCAGGGTCGACTAGCGACTAACACAGATACGCAGTGCTTT	CASSQGRLATNTDTQCF
.	.	TRBJ1-1	TRBV5-1	TGCGTCAGCAGCCACGACTTCGGGGCTAACACTGAAGCTTTCTTT	CVSSHDFGANTEAFF
TRBD2	many	TRBJ2-1	TRBV29-1	TGCAGCGTACAACACGGCGGGAGGAGGTACAATGAGCAGTTCTTC	CSVQHGGRRYNEQFF
.	many	TRBJ2-1	TRBV10-1	TGCGCCAGCAGTGAGTGGGGGACCGGGGGTGAGCAGTTCTTC	CASSEWGTGGEQFF
TRBD1	many	TRBJ2-7	TRBV7-9	TGTGCCAGCAGCCGACAGGGCGTGGGCGAGCAGTACTTC	CASSRQGVGEQYF
.	.	TRBJ2-1	TRBV6-6	TGTGCCATCAGTTACCTAACCCCCGGACATGGGTTTGAGCAGTTCTTC	CAISYLTPGHGFEQFF
.	few	TRBJ2-1	TRBV20-1	TGCAGTGCTAGGGGTGGTGAGATGAAAGGCTCCTACAATGAGCAGTTCTTC	CSARGGEMKGSYNEQFF
.	many	TRBJ1-2	TRBV11-2	TGTGCCAGCAGCTCGAGCCTCCGGGTCCCCTATGGCTACACCTTC	CASSSSLRVPYGYTF
TRBD1	.	TRBJ1-5	TRBV12-3/TRBV12-4	TGTACCAGCAGTTTAGCGGGACAGGACCCACCTTACAGGGAGCCCCAGCATTTT	CTSSLAGQDPPYREPQHF
.	.	TRBJ2-6	TRBV7-8	TGTGCCACCCGGTCGGATAACTGGGCCGACGTCCTGACTTTC	CATRSDNWADVLTF